One and the same sample provided the 21 T cell receptor beta chains below, sequenced in a study of blood T cell repertoires in COVID-19. Data came from immunoSEQ multiplex PCR; TCRdb stores just in-frame clones and leaves some out. The sample lists under 45,000 clones; about 80% were seen once. Sequencing was done on a sample of peripheral blood. All receptors come from a man aged 80 or over with acute or convalescent COVID-19.

The chain links TRBV19 to TRBJ2-1; TRBD2 matches at 13 bases. The J segment lost 1 base and the V segment lost 5 bases, leaving 2 bases of the junction unmatched. Germline V gene sequence: CDR1 LNHDA, CDR2 SQIVND (reference sequence). CDR3 size: 16 residues. DNA of the CDR3: TGTGCCAGTAGTCCACTAGCGGGAGGGTCCTACAATGAGCAGTTCTTC. Translation gives CASSPLAGGSYNEQFF.

The chain carries TRBV3-1 (or the pseudogene TRBV3-2) and TRBJ2-3, with 10 bases matching TRBD1. The CDR3 is made up of 16 amino acids. Germline assignment: CDR1 LGHDT and CDR2 YNNKEL (reference sequence). Trimming cost V 4 bases and J 2 bases; bases outside gene matches: 6. CDR3 residues: CASSPPGQGYTDTQYF. The CDR3 nucleotides read TGTGCCAGCAGCCCTCCGGGACAGGGGTACACAGATACGCAGTATTTT.

J is TRBJ2-1 and V is TRBV3-1 (or the pseudogene TRBV3-2); a weak D match, TRBD1 (6 bases). Germline V CDR1 and CDR2: LGHDT, YNNKEL (reference sequence). Trimming cost V 3 bases and J 5 bases, with 29 bases left between them. This CDR3 has 20 amino acids. The DNA of the CDR3 is TGTGCCAGCAGCCAGCCCATCCCGGGACGCCGGACAGACCGAGACAATGAGCAGTTCTTC. This sequence encodes CASSQPIPGRRTDRDNEQFF.

The genes are TRBV4-3 and TRBJ1-6; possible D gene TRBD1, 5 bases. Looked up from germline, CDR1 is LGHNA and CDR2 is YSLEER. Trimming took 1 base from V and 13 from J, leaving 8 bases between them. This CDR3 has 12 residues. For the CDR3, the DNA is TGCGCCAGCAGCCAAGGACAGTTGCCCCTCCACTTT. Amino acid sequence: CASSQGQLPLHF.

This clone has just one count. The J gene is TRBJ2-3, the V gene TRBV6-1, with D unclear. CDR1 is MNHNS, CDR2 SASEGT, per germline. The CDR3 is 16 residues long. Trimming took 0 bases from V and 2 from J, leaving 12 bases between them. This CDR3 is CASSEAQTLFTDTQYF. The CDR3 region has the DNA TGTGCCAGCAGTGAAGCGCAAACACTATTCACAGATACGCAGTATTTT.

CDR3 in amino acids: CASSLGGTAQETQYF. CDR3 bases: TGCGCCAGCAGCTTGGGTGGGACAGCCCAAGAGACCCAGTACTTC. The chain couples TRBV5-1 to TRBJ2-5, with 7 bases aligning to TRBD1. The germline V gene encodes CDR1 SGHRS and CDR2 YFSETQ. J was trimmed by 1 base and V by 0 bases; bases with no gene match: 3. This CDR3 has 15 amino acids. The variable domain in full, completed from reference TRBV5-1 and TRBJ2-5, reads KAGVTQTPRYLIKTRGQQVTLSCSPISGHRSVSWYQQTPGQGLQFLFEYFSETQRNKGNFPGRFSGRQFSNSRSEMNVSTLELGDSALYLCASSLGGTAQETQYFGPGTRLLVL.

V gene TRBV7-9 combines with J gene TRBJ1-5; 8 bases line up with TRBD1. Germline CDR1 reads SEHNR; CDR2 reads FQNEAQ (reference sequence). The ends lost 4 bases at V and 0 bases at J; junction bases unmatched: 2. The CDR3 covers 15 residues. CDR3 residues: CASSSGQDSNQPQHF. The CDR3 DNA reads as TGTGCCAGCAGCTCGGGACAGGATAGCAATCAGCCCCAGCATTTT.

V gene TRBV5-4 combines with J gene TRBJ2-7, with 9 bases lining up with TRBD2. Germline V CDR1 and CDR2: SGHNT, YYREEE (reference sequence). The length of the CDR3 is 16 residues. V trimming: 4 bases; J trimming: 1 base; junction bases outside the gene matches: 9. The CDR3 spells CASSTKTSGFSYEQYF. DNA for the CDR3: TGTGCCAGCAGCACAAAGACTAGCGGTTTTTCCTACGAGCAGTACTTC.

The CDR3 region is CASSQDLRDTSGANVLTF. As DNA, the CDR3 is TGCGCCAGCAGCCAAGACCTCCGGGACACCTCTGGGGCCAACGTCCTGACTTTC. The chain is built from TRBV4-1 and TRBJ2-6, with a possible D match to TRBD1 (6 bases). The ends were cut back, 0 bases at V and 0 bases at J, with 12 bases in the middle. The CDR3 is made up of 18 amino acids. In germline, CDR1 is MGHRA, CDR2 YSYEKL.

The chain recombines TRBV5-6 with TRBJ1-1; perhaps TRBD1 as D (5 bases). Germline-derived CDR1 and CDR2 are SGHDT and YYEEEE. The CDR3 covers 13 residues. Trimming shortened V by 3 bases and J by 3 bases, and 9 bases separated the two germline ends. Here the CDR3 reads CASSSSGDTEAFF. CDR3 sequence (DNA): TGTGCCAGCAGCTCTTCGGGGGACACTGAAGCTTTCTTT.

V and J are TRBV24-1 and TRBJ1-5, with unresolved D. V was pared by 4 bases and J by 7 bases, with 10 bases between. The CDR3 runs to 13 residues. Germline V gene data show CDR1 as KGHDR and CDR2 as SFDVKD. CDR3 protein: CATSERALQPQHF. CDR3 DNA: TGTGCCACCAGTGAGAGGGCGTTACAGCCCCAGCATTTT.

The chain has TRBV12-5 and TRBJ2-5, with TRBD1 matching 8 bases. Germline CDR1 LGHNT, CDR2 FRNRAP. V trimming: 5 bases; J trimming: 5 bases; junction bases outside the gene matches: 7. The CDR3 consists of 14 residues. CDR3 residues: CASGRGQGLETQYF. CDR3 nucleotide sequence: TGTGCTAGTGGTCGAGGACAGGGATTGGAGACCCAGTACTTC.

This clone was counted between two and nine times. Written as DNA, the CDR3 is TGCGCCAGCGGCGGGGGGCTCAGGGAGACCCAGTACTTC. Amino acid sequence: CASGGGLRETQYF. The gene calls are TRBV10-2 and TRBJ2-5; TRBD2 matches at 8 bases. The CDR3 consists of 13 residues. The germline V gene has CDR1 WSHSY and CDR2 SAAADI. J gave up 5 bases and V 8 bases, and 7 bases lay outside the gene matches.

This chain links TRBV2 with TRBJ1-1; D call uncertain. Germline V lookup: CDR1 SNHLY, CDR2 FYNNEI. The CDR3 is 13 residues long. V lost 7 bases and J 7 bases, leaving 16 bases between the germline ends. CDR3 loop: CASTKGAGDEAFF. The CDR3 coding sequence is TGTGCCAGCACCAAGGGAGCCGGGGATGAAGCTTTCTTT.

This sequence joins TRBV28 and TRBJ1-3; unclear D gene. From germline, CDR1 is MDHEN and CDR2 SYDVKM. V lost 3 bases and J lost 3, with 9 bases in between. The CDR3 has 14 residues. The DNA of the CDR3 is TGTGCCAGCAGTTTGTCAGGTTTTGGAAACACCATATATTTT. This encodes CASSLSGFGNTIYF.

J is TRBJ2-4 and V is TRBV10-3, with 7 bases lining up with TRBD1. Germline-derived CDR1 and CDR2 are ENHRY and SYGVKD. The CDR3 covers 14 residues. The V segment lost 3 bases and the J segment 3 bases; nucleotides outside the gene matches: 2. The CDR3 bases are TGTGCCATCAGTGACGGGACAGTCAAAAACATTCAGTACTTC. This sequence encodes CAISDGTVKNIQYF.

The chain uses TRBV2 and TRBJ2-1; tentatively, D is TRBD2 (6 bases). The CDR3 covers 12 residues. Looked up from germline, CDR1 is SNHLY and CDR2 is FYNNEI. V was trimmed by 6 bases and J by 9 bases, leaving 12 bases between them. CDR3 amino acids: CASSGGWVEQFF. CDR3 sequence (DNA): TGTGCCAGCAGCGGAGGGTGGGTTGAGCAGTTCTTC.

This clone was recorded a few times. The chain employs TRBV4-1 and TRBJ2-1; TRBD2 matches at 9 bases. The CDR3 runs 17 residues. Trimming cost V 2 bases and J 3 bases; bases outside gene matches: 8. Germline CDR1 reads MGHRA; CDR2 reads YSYEKL. As DNA, the CDR3 is TGCGCCAGCAGCCAATCTAACGCGGGGGGGGTCTACAATGAGCAGTTCTTC. As protein: CASSQSNAGGVYNEQFF.

This chain connects TRBV4-3 to TRBJ2-7; TRBD1 agrees at 8 bases. CDR3 length: 15 residues. With V trimmed by 3 bases and J by 0 bases, 4 bases remained unmatched. Germline values: CDR1 LGHNA, CDR2 YSLEER. The CDR3 DNA reads TGCGCCAGCAGCCAGGGGGACAGGCTCTCCTACGAGCAGTACTTC. Residues: CASSQGDRLSYEQYF.

The rearrangement joins TRBV9 to TRBJ2-2; possible D gene TRBD1, 5 bases. This CDR3 is 14 amino acids long. V lost 4 bases and J lost 2, with 9 bases in between. Germline V gene sequence: CDR1 SGDLS, CDR2 YYNGEE. The DNA for the CDR3 is TGTGCCAGCAGCCGTCAGGGCAACACCGGGGAGCTGTTTTTT. It encodes CASSRQGNTGELFF. The entire variable domain, with the rest obtained from reference TRBV9 and TRBJ2-2, is as follows: DSGVTQTPKHLITATGQRVTLRCSPRSGDLSVYWYQQSLDQGLQFLIQYYNGEERAKGNILERFSAQQFPDLHSELNLSSLELGDSALYFCASSRQGNTGELFFGEGSRLTVL.

This chain uses TRBV3-1 (or the pseudogene TRBV3-2) with TRBJ1-3; D possibly corresponds to TRBD1 (5 bases). CDR3 length: 16 amino acids. The germline CDR1 and CDR2 sequences are LGHDT and YNNKEL (reference sequence). V lost 4 bases and J 0 bases, leaving 13 bases between the germline ends. The CDR3 region has the DNA TGTGCCAGCAGCCTAGCACAGGTCCGCTCTGGAAACACCATATATTTT. This gives the protein CASSLAQVRSGNTIYF.